The 24 T cell receptor beta chains listed next were all sequenced from one sample in a study of T cell responses to AZD1222 COVID-19 vaccine. The protocol was immunoSEQ multiplex PCR, while the TCRdb copy is restricted to in-frame clones and leaves out a portion. The table records more than 150,000 clones, approximately 91% of them present only once. Sequenced here: peripheral blood, sampled on day 0 of AZD1222 vaccination. Every receptor here comes from an adult in good health.

This clone was seen only once. This chain joins TRBV4-1 and TRBJ2-7, with TRBD2 as a possible D gene (5 bases). Between the trimmed V and J ends, which lost 2 bases and 6 bases, there was a span of 17 bases. The CDR3 spans 15 residues. The germline V gene encodes CDR1 MGHRA and CDR2 YSYEKL. The CDR3 coding sequence is TGCGCCAGCAGCCAAAGTCTCGAGGGATCTGGCGAGCAGTACTTC. Its protein product is CASSQSLEGSGEQYF.

The chain recombines TRBV9 with TRBJ2-7; the match to TRBD1 covers 7 bases. The CDR3 runs to 14 residues. V dropped 5 bases and J dropped 7; count of bases not matched to a gene: 12. Germline CDR1 SGDLS, CDR2 YYNGEE. The CDR3 nucleotides read TGTGCCAGCAGTGCAACAGGGGAAGTCGATGAGCAGTACTTC. Its translation is CASSATGEVDEQYF.

The genes are TRBV5-4 and TRBJ2-5; 8 bases align to TRBD1. V was pared by 2 bases and J by 3 bases, with 6 bases of the junction left unmatched. Germline CDR1 is SGHNT and CDR2 is YYREEE (reference sequence). The CDR3 spans 15 residues. The CDR3 sequence: CASSLGTGLKETQYF. CDR3 coding DNA: TGTGCCAGCAGCTTAGGGACAGGACTCAAAGAGACCCAGTACTTC.

The J gene is TRBJ1-1, the V gene TRBV15; weak D call: TRBD1 (5 bases). V lost 9 bases to trimming and J lost 1 base, with 12 bases between them. The germline V gene has CDR1 LNHNV and CDR2 YYDKDF (reference sequence). CDR3 length: 13 residues. The CDR3 spells CATRDPPNTEAFF. CDR3 in DNA: TGTGCCACAAGGGACCCACCGAACACTGAAGCTTTCTTT. Supplemented by reference TRBV15 and TRBJ1-1, the full variable domain reads DAMVIQNPRYQVTQFGKPVTLSCSQTLNHNVMYWYQQKSSQAPKLLFHYYDKDFNNEADTPDNFQSRRPNTSFCFLDIRSPGLGDTAMYLCATRDPPNTEAFFGQGTRLTVV.

V gene TRBV5-4 combines with J gene TRBJ1-1, with TRBD1 as a possible D gene (6 bases). V lost 0 bases to trimming and J lost 5 bases, with 14 bases between them. CDR3 length: 15 amino acids. In germline, CDR1 is SGHNT, CDR2 YYREEE (reference sequence). The CDR3 sequence is CASSLVGGLGTEAFF. The CDR3 nucleotides read TGTGCCAGCAGCTTGGTCGGGGGGCTGGGGACTGAAGCTTTCTTT.

The V call is TRBV4-2, the J call TRBJ2-7, with TRBD2 matching over 10 bases. Unmatched junction bases numbered 13, after V lost 3 bases and J lost 2 bases. The CDR3 has 18 residues. CDR1 is LGHNA and CDR2 is YNFKEQ in the germline V gene. The DNA for the CDR3 is TGTGCCAGCAGCCACCCCGGGACTAGCGCGACTAATACCTACGAGCAGTACTTC. Encoded protein: CASSHPGTSATNTYEQYF.

This sequence joins TRBV11-1 and TRBJ2-1, with 12 bases identical to TRBD2. Trimming removed 5 bases from V and 5 bases from J; junction bases left unmatched: 7. The CDR3 has 16 amino acids. CDR1 SGHAT and CDR2 FQDESV come from the germline V gene (reference sequence). CDR3 residues: CASSTRTSGDNNEQFF. In DNA, the CDR3 is TGTGCCAGCAGCACCCGGACTAGCGGGGACAACAATGAGCAGTTCTTC.

The chain joins TRBV19 to TRBJ2-7; D might be TRBD1 (5 bases). Germline values: CDR1 LNHDA, CDR2 SQIVND (reference sequence). V was pared by 6 bases and J by 7 bases, with 16 bases between. This CDR3 is 13 amino acids long. CDR3 bases: TGTGCCAGTAGCCTCAGGGTATCGGAGGAGCAGTACTTC. This sequence encodes CASSLRVSEEQYF.

The CDR3 nucleotides are TGCGCCAGCACCAACACAGGGACCGGGGAGCTGTTTTTT. Translating gives CASTNTGTGELFF. The gene calls are TRBV5-1 and TRBJ2-2; weak D call: TRBD1 (6 bases). Germline loops: CDR1 SGHRS, CDR2 YFSETQ. The CDR3 is 13 amino acids. V shed 6 bases and J shed 5 bases, with 11 bases lying between them.

J is TRBJ2-2 and V is TRBV7-3, with D uncertain. The CDR3 length is 15 residues. The germline CDR1 and CDR2 sequences are SGHTA and FQGTGA. Trimming took 0 bases from V and 8 from J, leaving 13 bases between them. The CDR3 nucleotides are TGTGCCAGCAGCTTAACAATGCCTCCCGGAGGGGAGCTGTTTTTT. It is translated as CASSLTMPPGGELFF.

This chain links TRBV7-8 with TRBJ1-6; D might be TRBD1 (5 bases). This CDR3 is built from 15 residues. CDR1 and CDR2 (germline): SGHVS, FQNEAQ. The V end was cut by 5 bases, the J end by 7 bases, with 15 bases between. The CDR3 DNA reads TGTGCCAGCAGCGGTCGTGGGGGTGGCAATTCACCCCTCCACTTT. This gives the protein CASSGRGGGNSPLHF.

This sequence joins TRBV7-8 and TRBJ1-1; 7 bases align to TRBD1. With V trimmed by 5 bases and J by 2 bases, 8 bases remained unmatched. The CDR3 totals 15 residues. Germline CDR1 SGHVS, CDR2 FQNEAQ. The DNA of the CDR3 is TGTGCCAGCAGCACCCGGACAGGCCAAAACACTGAAGCTTTCTTT. Translation: CASSTRTGQNTEAFF.

V gene TRBV29-1 combines with J gene TRBJ2-7; 7 bases match TRBD2. This CDR3 is 14 amino acids long. Germline CDR1 SQVTM, CDR2 ANQGSEA. After removal of 6 bases from V and 2 bases from J, the junction contained 10 bases not matched to a gene. Here the CDR3 reads CSVNGRGSAYEQYF. The CDR3 DNA is TGCAGCGTCAATGGGCGGGGGTCGGCCTACGAGCAGTACTTC.

This chain uses TRBV19 with TRBJ1-1; D is perhaps TRBD1 (6 bases). The V and J ends lost 3 bases and 6 bases respectively, with 20 bases between them. Germline V gene data show CDR1 as LNHDA and CDR2 as SQIVND (reference sequence). This CDR3 has 16 residues. The CDR3 protein is CASSMDGTGGRAEAFF. The CDR3 nucleotides are TGTGCCAGTAGTATGGATGGGACGGGGGGCAGGGCTGAAGCTTTCTTT.

This clone is a singleton in its sample. This sequence joins TRBV28 and TRBJ2-5; 10 nucleotides line up with TRBD2. The CDR3 is 18 amino acids. The V gene's germline CDR1 is MDHEN and CDR2 SYDVKM. With V trimmed by 9 bases and J by 1 base, 17 bases remained unmatched. In DNA form, the CDR3 reads TGTGCCAGTTCACAGGGTAAAAGACTAGCGGGCCGCCAAGAGACCCAGTACTTC. It codes for CASSQGKRLAGRQETQYF.

The rearrangement uses TRBV3-1 (or the pseudogene TRBV3-2) and TRBJ1-6; no clear D. The CDR3 length is 13 residues. Deletions cut 4 bases from V and 7 bases from J, with 8 bases between. The germline gives CDR1 LGHDT, CDR2 YNNKEL (reference sequence). CDR3 nucleotides: TGTGCCAGCAGCCCAGAGGTAAATTCACCCCTCCACTTT. As protein: CASSPEVNSPLHF.

The chain employs TRBV6-1 and TRBJ1-1; maybe TRBD1 (6 bases). In germline, CDR1 is MNHNS, CDR2 SASEGT. V dropped 2 bases and J dropped 11 bases, with 21 bases sitting between them. This CDR3 region has 15 residues. CDR3 loop: CASSEYRVGDNDAFF. The DNA for the CDR3 is TGTGCCAGCAGTGAATATAGGGTGGGGGACAATGACGCTTTCTTT.

The genes are TRBV5-6 and TRBJ1-1; a weak D match, TRBD1 (6 bases). The germline V and J ends were trimmed by 0 bases and 1 base, with 10 bases remaining between them. The CDR3 extends over 15 amino acids. Germline V CDR1 and CDR2: SGHDT, YYEEEE. The CDR3 is CASSLVPGANTEAFF. The DNA of the CDR3 is TGTGCCAGCAGCTTGGTGCCAGGGGCGAACACTGAAGCTTTCTTT.

The chain employs TRBV20-1 and TRBJ2-3; perhaps TRBD2 as D (5 bases). Germline values: CDR1 DFQATT, CDR2 SNEGSKA (reference sequence). V was pared by 3 bases and J by 1 base, with 11 bases between. There are 14 residues in the CDR3. CDR3 sequence: CSASIWERTDTQYF. For the CDR3, the DNA is TGCAGTGCTAGTATCTGGGAGCGCACAGATACGCAGTATTTT.

The V call is TRBV11-1, the J call TRBJ2-3; 8 bases are a match to TRBD2. The CDR3 is 14 residues long. Trimming took 9 bases from V and 2 from J; bases not matched to a gene: 7. Germline CDR1 reads SGHAT; CDR2 reads FQDESV (reference sequence). The DNA for the CDR3 is TGTGCCAGTACAAGCGGGAGTATCACAGATACGCAGTATTTT. Its protein is CASTSGSITDTQYF.

The chain carries TRBV12-3 or TRBV12-4 and TRBJ1-1; D perhaps matches TRBD1 (5 bases). The CDR3 is 12 amino acids. V lost 6 bases and J lost 5, with 10 bases in between. CDR3 DNA: TGTGCCAGCAGCTCAGGGTGGACTGAAGCTTTCTTT. It encodes CASSSGWTEAFF.

The chain joins TRBV7-8 to TRBJ2-7; D unclear. CDR3 length equals 15 residues. Germline V gene data show CDR1 as SGHVS and CDR2 as FQNEAQ. Trimming stripped 4 bases from V and 1 base from J, with 14 bases between. The CDR3 sequence is CASSSRPSRSYEQYF. CDR3 nucleotide sequence: TGTGCCAGCAGCTCGCGACCATCCAGGTCCTACGAGCAGTACTTC.

This clone appeared a single time. V usage is TRBV11-2 and J usage is TRBJ2-1; 9 bases are shared with TRBD2. CDR1 is SGHAT, CDR2 FQNNGV, per germline. The CDR3 totals 15 residues. V dropped 5 bases and J dropped 3; count of bases not matched to a gene: 5. This chain's CDR3 is CASSRTSELYNEQFF. The CDR3 DNA reads TGTGCCAGCAGCCGGACTAGCGAGCTCTACAATGAGCAGTTCTTC.

The CDR3 bases are TGTGCCAGCAGCTTAGCTGCAGGGATAGCCTACGAGCAGTACTTC. Its translation is CASSLAAGIAYEQYF. V and J are TRBV7-2 and TRBJ2-7; TRBD1 might be the D (5 bases). CDR1 SGHTA and CDR2 FQGNSA come from the germline V gene. Trimming removed 0 bases at V and 2 bases at J, with 11 bases between. This CDR3 spans 15 amino acids. Filled out from reference TRBV7-2 and TRBJ2-7, the complete variable domain reads GAGVSQSPSNKVTEKGKDVELRCDPISGHTALYWYRQSLGQGLEFLIYFQGNSAPDKSGLPSDRFSAERTGGSVSTLTIQRTQQEDSAVYLCASSLAAGIAYEQYFGPGTRLTVT.